Presented here are 20 T cell receptor beta chains from one specimen sequenced in a study of CD8 T cells in ankylosing spondylitis. TCRdb processed the 5' RACE reads anew with MiXCR; each CDR3 protein has one entry. Here the sample spans around 250,000 distinct CDR3 sequences, about 10% being singletons. The sample was blood, either unsorted or a sorted T cell fraction (not recorded which). The receptors originated from a male donor with ankylosing spondylitis or in good health (not recorded which).

V is TRBV13 and J is TRBJ2-3, with D perhaps matching TRBD2 (5 bases). This CDR3 spans 15 amino acids. Trimming stripped 3 bases from V and 6 bases from J, with 16 bases between. The germline V gene encodes CDR1 PRHDT and CDR2 FYEKMQ (reference sequence). CDR3 coding DNA: TGTGCCAGCAGCTTTACAGCTACATGGAGGGATACGCAGTATTTT. Amino acids: CASSFTATWRDTQYF. Full variable domain (remainder filled in from reference TRBV13 and TRBJ2-3): AAGVIQSPRHLIKEKRETATLKCYPIPRHDTVYWYQQGPGQDPQFLISFYEKMQSDKGSIPDRFSAQQFSDYHSELNMSSLELGDSALYFCASSFTATWRDTQYFGPGTRLTVL.

This clonotype was detected ten times or more. At one of its ends the junction is not consistent with the germline gene, which may arise from a read error. The chain couples TRBV29-1 to TRBJ1-4; D not certain. This CDR3 is 16 amino acids long. CDR1 and CDR2 (germline): SQVTM, ANQGSEA. CDR3 DNA: TGCAGCGTCGAAGCCCTTGAGGTGTCAGGAAGCGAAAAACTGTTTTTT. It codes for CSVEALEVSGSEKLFF.

Many counts were recorded for this clonotype. The V gene is TRBV5-1, the J gene TRBJ1-1; D may be TRBD1 (5 bases). The CDR3 length is 13 residues. The germline V and J ends were trimmed by 2 bases and 6 bases, with 11 bases remaining between them. Germline V lookup: CDR1 SGHRS, CDR2 YFSETQ. The CDR3 sequence: CASSLQDDSEAFF. The CDR3 bases are TGCGCCAGCAGCTTACAGGACGACTCTGAAGCTTTCTTT.

V and J are TRBV10-3 and TRBJ2-5, with D unclear. This CDR3 contains 13 residues. From germline, CDR1 is ENHRY and CDR2 SYGVKD. V was clipped by 6 bases and J by 4 bases, with 12 bases between them. The CDR3 protein is CAIRLMAGETQYF. The CDR3 nucleotides are TGTGCCATCAGGCTAATGGCTGGAGAGACCCAGTACTTC.

This clonotype was picked up many times. This sequence joins TRBV5-8 and TRBJ2-5, with 8 bases matching TRBD2. In germline, CDR1 is SGHTS, CDR2 YDEGEE. This CDR3 contains 12 residues. V lost 2 bases to trimming and J lost 9 bases; unmatched junction nucleotides: 3. The DNA for the CDR3 is TGTGCCAGCAGCTTACCGGGAGGGGCCCAGTACTTC. Its translation: CASSLPGGAQYF.

This clonotype was seen a few times. This rearrangement joins TRBV12-5 to TRBJ1-1, with a weak D call TRBD1 (6 bases). Germline CDR1 reads LGHNT; CDR2 reads FRNRAP. This CDR3 spans 13 amino acids. V gave up 7 bases and J gave up 1 base, with 10 bases separating them. The CDR3 is CASVGGPNTEAFF. DNA of the CDR3: TGTGCTAGTGTTGGGGGGCCGAACACTGAAGCTTTCTTT. The variable domain in full, with the rest retrieved from reference TRBV12-5 and TRBJ1-1, is DARVTQTPRHKVTEMGQEVTMRCQPILGHNTVFWYRQTMMQGLELLAYFRNRAPLDDSGMPKDRFSAEMPDATLATLKIQPSEPRDSAVYFCASVGGPNTEAFFGQGTRLTVV.

This clonotype came up a few times. The rearrangement uses TRBV5-1 and TRBJ2-7; the D call may be TRBD1 or TRBD2 (5 bases each). Germline V lookup: CDR1 SGHRS, CDR2 YFSETQ. This CDR3 has 15 residues. The V gene lost 9 bases and the J gene lost 2 bases, with 21 bases spanning the gap. CDR3 in DNA: TGCGCCACGTCCCCCGACGGGGCGGTAACCTACGAGCAGTACTTC. Translated, it gives CATSPDGAVTYEQYF.

There are many counts of this clonotype. This chain uses TRBV20-1 with TRBJ2-4; tentative D call: TRBD2 (6 bases). From germline, CDR1 is DFQATT and CDR2 SNEGSKA (reference sequence). The CDR3 extends over 15 amino acids. V lost 7 bases, J lost 3 bases, and 19 bases lay in between. This CDR3 reads CSVPSTGGVKNIQYF. The DNA for the CDR3 is TGCAGTGTCCCATCGACCGGGGGAGTCAAAAACATTCAGTACTTC.

This clonotype was counted at least ten times. This rearrangement joins TRBV5-1 to TRBJ1-2; a weak D match, TRBD1 (5 bases). The CDR3 is 13 residues long. V was trimmed by 4 bases and J by 6 bases, leaving 13 bases between them. CDR1 is SGHRS and CDR2 is YFSETQ in the germline V gene. Here the CDR3 DNA reads TGCGCCAGCAGCCAGATACAGGACAATGGCTACACCTTC. Protein: CASSQIQDNGYTF.

The gene calls are TRBV3-1 and TRBJ2-3; TRBD2 matches 7 bases. The CDR3 has 17 amino acids. Germline loops: CDR1 LGHDT, CDR2 YNNKEL (reference sequence). The junction had 13 bases not matched to a gene; V was cut back by 4 bases and J by 3 bases. This CDR3 reads CASSLGGSGIGTDTQYF. For the CDR3, the DNA is TGTGCCAGCAGCCTCGGGGGGAGCGGGATAGGAACAGATACGCAGTATTTT.

At least ten counts were recorded for this clonotype. This chain connects TRBV28 to TRBJ2-1, with TRBD2 matching over 10 bases. The V gene end was trimmed by 4 bases and the J gene end by 7 bases; junction bases not matched to a gene: 10. The CDR3 is made up of 16 amino acids. Germline assignment: CDR1 MDHEN and CDR2 SYDVKM. The CDR3 DNA reads as TGTGCCAGCAGTTCCCCAGCGGGAGGGCCAGTTAATGAGCAGTTCTTC. Residues: CASSSPAGGPVNEQFF.

This clonotype occurred many times. The V gene is TRBV6-5, the J gene TRBJ1-2; the D gene is possibly TRBD1 (5 bases). The CDR3 consists of 13 residues. The germline gives CDR1 MNHEY, CDR2 SVGAGI. The germline V and J ends were trimmed by 0 bases and 6 bases, with 8 bases remaining between them. The CDR3 sequence: CASSYSMGDGYTF. The CDR3, as DNA: TGTGCCAGCAGTTACTCGATGGGGGATGGCTACACCTTC.

This clonotype has at least ten counts. This chain uses TRBV5-5 with TRBJ1-2; D uncertain. The CDR3 runs to 15 residues. In germline, CDR1 is SGHKS, CDR2 YYEKEE (reference sequence). V was clipped by 4 bases and J by 0 bases, with 13 bases between them. CDR3 loop: CASSPPLGANYGYTF. The CDR3 DNA sequence: TGTGCCAGCAGCCCTCCCCTAGGTGCTAACTATGGCTACACCTTC. The variable domain in full, completed from reference TRBV5-5 and TRBJ1-2, reads DAGVTQSPTHLIKTRGQQVTLRCSPISGHKSVSWYQQVLGQGPQFIFQYYEKEERGRGNFPDRFSARQFPNYSSELNVNALLLGDSALYLCASSPPLGANYGYTFGSGTRLTVV.

A few counts support this clonotype. This chain joins TRBV29-1 and TRBJ2-3; no firm D call. Trimming took 3 bases from V and 4 from J, leaving 8 bases between them. Germline CDR1 reads SQVTM; CDR2 reads ANQGSEA. This CDR3 spans 12 amino acids. For the CDR3, the DNA is TGCAGCGTTGACAACGCGCCAGATACGCAGTATTTT. Translated, it gives CSVDNAPDTQYF.

At least ten counts were recorded for this clonotype. The genes are TRBV28 and TRBJ2-5; D is uncertain. The CDR3 is 13 amino acids. In germline, CDR1 is MDHEN, CDR2 SYDVKM. V lost 3 bases and J lost 5, with 10 bases in between. The CDR3 reads CASSFGGLETQYF. CDR3 sequence (DNA): TGTGCCAGCAGTTTCGGTGGATTGGAGACCCAGTACTTC.

This clonotype occurred many times. The chain uses TRBV18 and TRBJ2-2; TRBD1 might be the D (6 bases). The germline gives CDR1 KGHSH, CDR2 LQKENI. Between the trimmed V and J ends, which lost 2 bases and 2 bases, there was a span of 12 bases. The CDR3 spans 16 residues. The CDR3 DNA reads as TGTGCCAGCTCACCATACCGGGACACCAACACCGGGGAGCTGTTTTTT. Encoded protein: CASSPYRDTNTGELFF.

The table lists this clonotype with many counts. The chain combines TRBV6-1 with TRBJ2-7, with D possibly being TRBD1 or TRBD2 (5 bases each). The V gene lost 0 bases and the J gene lost 8 bases, with 14 bases spanning the gap. The CDR3 is made up of 14 amino acids. Germline V lookup: CDR1 MNHNS, CDR2 SASEGT. DNA of the CDR3: TGTGCCAGCAGTGAAGCCGGGACGCCCAATCAGCAGTACTTC. The encoded protein is CASSEAGTPNQQYF.

The rearrangement joins TRBV20-1 to TRBJ2-7; D perhaps matches TRBD2 (6 bases). The germline V and J ends were trimmed by 6 bases and 4 bases, with 28 bases remaining between them. The CDR3 is 17 amino acids. CDR1 and CDR2 (germline): DFQATT, SNEGSKA (reference sequence). CDR3: CSAPIDGPLAQGYEQYF. The DNA of the CDR3 is TGCAGTGCCCCTATCGACGGGCCCCTAGCGCAGGGTTACGAGCAGTACTTC.

This clonotype was seen a few times. V gene TRBV6-5 combines with J gene TRBJ2-7; TRBD2 agrees at 9 bases. The V and J ends lost 7 bases and 2 bases, in that order; junction bases with no gene match: 12. CDR1 and CDR2 (germline): MNHEY, SVGAGI. There are 16 residues in the CDR3. The CDR3 loop is CASMFDRRGGAYEQYF. Written as DNA, the CDR3 is TGTGCCAGCATGTTCGATAGGCGGGGGGGAGCCTACGAGCAGTACTTC.

This clonotype has only a few counts. J is TRBJ2-5 and V is TRBV10-3; 7 bases match TRBD2. J was trimmed by 10 bases and V by 3 bases; bases with no gene match: 14. CDR1 is ENHRY and CDR2 is SYGVKD in the germline V gene. This CDR3 spans 15 amino acids. The CDR3 DNA is TGTGCCATCAGTGATCGCGGACTAGACCTGGAAGACCAGTACTTC. Amino acid sequence: CAISDRGLDLEDQYF.